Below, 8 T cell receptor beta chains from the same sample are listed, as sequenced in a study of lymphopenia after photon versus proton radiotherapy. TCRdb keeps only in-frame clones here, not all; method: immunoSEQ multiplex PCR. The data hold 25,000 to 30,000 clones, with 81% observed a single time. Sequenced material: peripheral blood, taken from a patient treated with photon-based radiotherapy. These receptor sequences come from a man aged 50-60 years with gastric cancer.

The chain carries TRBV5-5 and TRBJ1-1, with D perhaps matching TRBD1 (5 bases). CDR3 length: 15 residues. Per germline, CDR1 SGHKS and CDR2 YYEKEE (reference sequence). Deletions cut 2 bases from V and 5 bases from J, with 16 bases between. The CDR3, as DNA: TGTGCCAGCAGCTTCCAGGGTGGGGGTATGACTGAAGCTTTCTTT. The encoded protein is CASSFQGGGMTEAFF.

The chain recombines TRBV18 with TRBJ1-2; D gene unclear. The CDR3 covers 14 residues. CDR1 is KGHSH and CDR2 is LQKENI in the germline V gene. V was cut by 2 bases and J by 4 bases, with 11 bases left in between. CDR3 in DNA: TGTGCCAGCTCACCAAGCACCGCGGGCTATGGCTACACCTTC. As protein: CASSPSTAGYGYTF.

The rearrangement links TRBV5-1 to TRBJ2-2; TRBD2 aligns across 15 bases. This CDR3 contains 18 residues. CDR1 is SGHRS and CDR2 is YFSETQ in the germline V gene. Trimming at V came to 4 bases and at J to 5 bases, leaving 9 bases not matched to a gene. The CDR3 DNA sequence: TGCGCCAGCAGCCCCCTTGGACTAGCGGGGGGGCGGACCGGGGAGCTGTTTTTT. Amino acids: CASSPLGLAGGRTGELFF.

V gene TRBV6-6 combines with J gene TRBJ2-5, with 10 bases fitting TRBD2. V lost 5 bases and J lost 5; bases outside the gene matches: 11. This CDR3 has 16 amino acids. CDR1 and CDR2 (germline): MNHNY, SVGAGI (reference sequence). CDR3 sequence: CASSPLGLAMMETQYF. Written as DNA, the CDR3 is TGTGCCAGCAGTCCCTTGGGACTAGCGATGATGGAGACCCAGTACTTC.

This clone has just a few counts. The CDR3 spells CASSEWEGKLFF. For the CDR3, the DNA is TGTGCCAGCAGTGAGTGGGAGGGAAAACTGTTTTTT. The gene calls are TRBV6-1 and TRBJ1-4; D gene ambiguous. The germline V gene has CDR1 MNHNS and CDR2 SASEGT. The CDR3 consists of 12 residues. With 3 bases removed from V and 10 bases from J, the gap between germline ends came to 9 bases.

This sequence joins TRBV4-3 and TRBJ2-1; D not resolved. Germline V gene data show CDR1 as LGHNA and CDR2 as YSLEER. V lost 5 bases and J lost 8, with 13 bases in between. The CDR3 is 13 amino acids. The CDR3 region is CASSFRIRDEQFF. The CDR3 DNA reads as TGCGCCAGCAGCTTTCGTATTCGGGATGAGCAGTTCTTC.

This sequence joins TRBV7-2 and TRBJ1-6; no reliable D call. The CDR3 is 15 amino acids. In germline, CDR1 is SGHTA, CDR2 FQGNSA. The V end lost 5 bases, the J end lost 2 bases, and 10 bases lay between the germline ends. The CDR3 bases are TGTGCCAGCAGCCTCCCCGGGGCCTATAATTCACCCCTCCACTTT. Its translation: CASSLPGAYNSPLHF.

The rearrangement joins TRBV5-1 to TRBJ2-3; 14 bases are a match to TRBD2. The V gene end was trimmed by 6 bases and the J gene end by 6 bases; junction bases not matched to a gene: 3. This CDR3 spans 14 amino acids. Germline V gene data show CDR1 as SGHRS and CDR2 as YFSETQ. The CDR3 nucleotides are TGCGCCAGCAAGACTAGCGGGGGGGCCGATACGCAGTATTTT. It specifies CASKTSGGADTQYF. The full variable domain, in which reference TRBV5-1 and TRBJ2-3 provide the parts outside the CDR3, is KAGVTQTPRYLIKTRGQQVTLSCSPISGHRSVSWYQQTPGQGLQFLFEYFSETQRNKGNFPGRFSGRQFSNSRSEMNVSTLELGDSALYLCASKTSGGADTQYFGPGTRLTVL.